Listed here are 15 T cell receptor beta chains from one sample, sequenced in a study of regulatory T cells in long-lasting Graves disease. Time point noted: newly diagnosed GD, antithyroid drugs for less than 3 months. Following extraction of RNA from PBMCs, that RNA was used to make the TCR library. The authors built TCR beta libraries using iRepertoire HTBI primers and Arm-PCR of CDR3 regions. MiXCR, applied by TCRdb to the multiplex PCR reads, yields one record per CDR3 protein. This sample has 500,000 or so distinct CDR3 sequences, with 12% to 15% found just once. The same specimen was also included in a second study, on T cells in Graves' hyperthyroidism and ophthalmopathy.

Sample: peripheral blood mononuclear cells (PBMCs), taken at new diagnosis, from a patient treated with antithyroid drugs. The receptor set was obtained from a woman between 45 and 65 years old with Graves disease.

This clonotype has a count of ten or more. The chain is built from TRBV28 and TRBJ2-7; 10 bases map to TRBD1. The germline CDR1 and CDR2 sequences are MDHEN and SYDVKM. This CDR3 is built from 15 residues. Trimming removed 7 bases from V and 4 bases from J; junction bases left unmatched: 10. CDR3 in DNA: TGTGCCAGCACCTTGCGGACAGGGGGGCCTTACGAGCAGTACTTC. This gives the protein CASTLRTGGPYEQYF.

Only one count was recorded for this clonotype. The chain uses TRBV9 and TRBJ2-6; 8 nucleotides line up with TRBD1. CDR1 and CDR2 (germline): SGDLS, YYNGEE. This CDR3 is built from 23 residues. V lost 0 bases, J lost 0 bases, and 20 bases stayed unmatched. Here the CDR3 reads CASSVERGRGQDKTISGANVLTF. CDR3 in DNA: TGTGCCAGCAGCGTAGAAAGGGGACGGGGACAGGACAAAACTATCTCTGGGGCCAACGTCCTGACTTTC.

This clonotype was picked up a small number of times. V gene TRBV4-2 combines with J gene TRBJ1-6; TRBD1 aligns across 11 bases. The V segment lost 4 bases and the J segment 10 bases; nucleotides outside the gene matches: 9. The CDR3 loop spans 16 amino acids. Germline CDR1 reads LGHNA; CDR2 reads YNFKEQ. CDR3 region: CASSPPGTGGRSPLHF. CDR3 DNA: TGTGCCAGCAGCCCACCCGGGACAGGGGGTAGATCACCCCTCCACTTT.

This clonotype was detected many times. The chain combines TRBV11-2 with TRBJ1-2; D gene unclear. Trimming cost V 1 base and J 4 bases, with 10 bases left between them. Germline values: CDR1 SGHAT, CDR2 FQNNGV. The CDR3 length is 14 residues. The CDR3 nucleotides are TGTGCCAGCAGCTTAGGCAATATGCGCTATGGCTACACCTTC. This sequence encodes CASSLGNMRYGYTF.

This clonotype was seen ten or more times. The genes are TRBV6-1 and TRBJ2-5; possibly TRBD2 for D (6 bases). V was shortened by 2 bases and J by 7 bases, with 26 bases between the two germline ends. CDR3 length: 18 residues. Germline loops: CDR1 MNHNS, CDR2 SASEGT. The CDR3 sequence: CASSEIGASELVGATQYF. In DNA form, the CDR3 reads TGTGCCAGCAGTGAAATTGGGGCTAGCGAGTTGGTGGGTGCGACCCAGTACTTC.

This clonotype appeared many times. The rearrangement joins TRBV20-1 to TRBJ2-3, with 13 bases fitting TRBD2. V dropped 3 bases and J dropped 1; count of bases not matched to a gene: 4. Germline V gene sequence: CDR1 DFQATT, CDR2 SNEGSKA (reference sequence). The CDR3 runs to 16 residues. CDR3 DNA sequence: TGCAGTGCTAGGTCCGGACTAGCGGGAGGCACAGATACGCAGTATTTT. Amino acids: CSARSGLAGGTDTQYF.

Ten or more counts support this clonotype. CDR3 protein: CASSFGGERSEQFF. Written as DNA, the CDR3 is TGTGCCAGCAGTTTTGGGGGGGAGAGGTCTGAGCAGTTCTTC. The gene calls are TRBV27 and TRBJ2-1; 7 bases line up with TRBD2. Germline CDR1 MNHEY, CDR2 SMNVEV (reference sequence). V lost 3 bases and J lost 9; bases outside the gene matches: 8. This CDR3 has 14 residues.

This clonotype was detected ten times or more. The chain employs TRBV30 and TRBJ2-5; perhaps TRBD1 as D (6 bases). The V gene's germline CDR1 is GTSNPN and CDR2 SVGIG (reference sequence). The V gene lost 2 bases and the J gene lost 4 bases, with 11 bases spanning the gap. This CDR3 region has 13 residues. The CDR3 region has the DNA TGTGCCTGGAGTTCGGTAGGGGGAGAGACCCAGTACTTC. This codes for CAWSSVGGETQYF.

The table lists this clonotype with many counts. The V call is TRBV5-1, the J call TRBJ1-1; weak D call: TRBD1 (6 bases). The CDR3 covers 15 residues. Trimming took 3 bases from V and 0 from J, leaving 12 bases between them. Germline values: CDR1 SGHRS, CDR2 YFSETQ. CDR3 nucleotide sequence: TGCGCCAGCAGCTCGATGACAGGAATGAACACTGAAGCTTTCTTT. Amino acids: CASSSMTGMNTEAFF.

This clonotype was seen only a few times. This sequence joins TRBV20-1 and TRBJ2-1, with D perhaps given as TRBD1 or TRBD2 (5 bases each). The germline V and J ends were trimmed by 6 bases and 7 bases, with 25 bases remaining between them. The CDR3 runs 16 residues. Germline loops: CDR1 DFQATT, CDR2 SNEGSKA (reference sequence). The CDR3 region is CSALGVEGKGVNEQFF. In DNA form, the CDR3 reads TGCAGTGCCCTGGGGGTTGAGGGCAAAGGGGTAAATGAGCAGTTCTTC.

This clonotype was counted ten times or more. The chain carries TRBV7-9 and TRBJ1-1, with TRBD1 identical over 7 bases. The germline V gene has CDR1 SEHNR and CDR2 FQNEAQ (reference sequence). The CDR3 totals 15 residues. V lost 4 bases to trimming and J lost 1 base; unmatched junction nucleotides: 6. The CDR3 loop reads CASSSRTGTNTEAFF. The CDR3 DNA sequence: TGTGCCAGCAGCTCCAGGACAGGTACGAACACTGAAGCTTTCTTT. Full variable domain (remainder filled in from reference TRBV7-9 and TRBJ1-1): DTGVSQNPRHKITKRGQNVTFRCDPISEHNRLYWYRQTLGQGPEFLTYFQNEAQLEKSRLLSDRFSAERPKGSFSTLEIQRTEQGDSAMYLCASSSRTGTNTEAFFGQGTRLTVV.

This clonotype appeared many times. This chain links TRBV5-1 with TRBJ1-6; 7 bases agree with TRBD1. This CDR3 is built from 14 residues. V dropped 5 bases and J dropped 7; count of bases not matched to a gene: 6. Germline loops: CDR1 SGHRS, CDR2 YFSETQ. CDR3 sequence: CASRTGTENSPLHF. The DNA of the CDR3 is TGCGCCAGCAGAACCGGGACAGAAAATTCACCCCTCCACTTT.

The rearrangement links TRBV24-1 to TRBJ2-1, with TRBD2 as a possible D gene (5 bases). The CDR3 covers 16 residues. Per the germline V gene, CDR1 is KGHDR and CDR2 is SFDVKD. With 0 bases removed from V and 6 bases from J, the gap between germline ends came to 14 bases. In DNA, the CDR3 is TGTGCCACCAGTGATTTGGGGCGGGCGGCGGCCAATGAGCAGTTCTTC. Protein: CATSDLGRAAANEQFF.

With regard to this clonotype: A read error may explain this, as a much larger clone is one base away. This rearrangement joins TRBV7-9 to TRBJ2-5; 12 positions agree with TRBD2. The germline V gene encodes CDR1 SEHNR and CDR2 FQNEAQ (reference sequence). This CDR3 has 15 amino acids. CDR3 nucleotides: TGTGCCAGCAGCTCAGGACTAGCGGGACAAGAGACCCACTACTTC. Translating it yields CASSSGLAGQETHYF. Full variable domain (missing parts from reference TRBV7-9 and TRBJ2-5): DTGVSQNPRHKITKRGQNVTFRCDPISEHNRLYWYRQTLGQGPEFLTYFQNEAQLEKSRLLSDRFSAERPKGSFSTLEIQRTEQGDSAMYLCASSSGLAGQETHYFGPGTRLLVL.

The chain couples TRBV11-2 to TRBJ2-2; D possibly matches TRBD1 or TRBD2 (5 bases each). Germline lookup yields CDR1 SGHAT and CDR2 FQNNGV. CDR3 size: 15 residues. V lost 6 bases, J lost 4 bases, and 15 bases lay in between. For the CDR3, the DNA is TGTGCCAGCAGTTGGTCGTCGGGACGCACCGGGGAGCTGTTTTTT. This sequence encodes CASSWSSGRTGELFF.